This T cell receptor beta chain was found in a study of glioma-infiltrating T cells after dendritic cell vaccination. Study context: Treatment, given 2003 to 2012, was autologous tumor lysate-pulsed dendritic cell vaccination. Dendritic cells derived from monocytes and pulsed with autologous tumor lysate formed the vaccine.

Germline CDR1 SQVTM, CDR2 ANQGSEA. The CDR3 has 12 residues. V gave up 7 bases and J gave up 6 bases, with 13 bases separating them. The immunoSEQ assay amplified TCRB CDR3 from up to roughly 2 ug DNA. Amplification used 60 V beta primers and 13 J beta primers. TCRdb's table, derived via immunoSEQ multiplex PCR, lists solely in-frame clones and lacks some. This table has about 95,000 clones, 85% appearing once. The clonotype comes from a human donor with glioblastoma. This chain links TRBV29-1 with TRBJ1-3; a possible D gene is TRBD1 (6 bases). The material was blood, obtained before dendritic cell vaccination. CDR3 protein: CSAGQSLNTIYF. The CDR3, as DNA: TGCAGCGCCGGACAGAGTTTAAACACCATATATTTT.